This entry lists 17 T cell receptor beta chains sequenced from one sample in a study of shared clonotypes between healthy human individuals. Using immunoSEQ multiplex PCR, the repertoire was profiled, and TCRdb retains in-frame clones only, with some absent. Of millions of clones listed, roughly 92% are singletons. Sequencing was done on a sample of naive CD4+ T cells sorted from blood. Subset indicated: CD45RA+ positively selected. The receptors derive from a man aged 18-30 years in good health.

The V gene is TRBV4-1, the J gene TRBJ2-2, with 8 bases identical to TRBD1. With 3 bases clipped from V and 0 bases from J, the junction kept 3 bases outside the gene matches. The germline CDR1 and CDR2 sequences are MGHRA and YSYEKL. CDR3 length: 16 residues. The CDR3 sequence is CASSQRGQANTGELFF. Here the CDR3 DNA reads TGCGCCAGCAGCCAGAGGGGACAGGCGAACACCGGGGAGCTGTTTTTT.

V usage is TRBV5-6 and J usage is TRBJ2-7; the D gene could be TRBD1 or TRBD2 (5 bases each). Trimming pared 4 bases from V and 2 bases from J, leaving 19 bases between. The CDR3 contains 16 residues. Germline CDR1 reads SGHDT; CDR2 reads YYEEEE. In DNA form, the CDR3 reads TGTGCCAGCAGCCGTTCCCCGGGACGGCTTCCCTACGAGCAGTACTTC. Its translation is CASSRSPGRLPYEQYF. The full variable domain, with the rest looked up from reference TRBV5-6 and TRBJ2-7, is DAGVTQSPTHLIKTRGQQVTLRCSPKSGHDTVSWYQQALGQGPQFIFQYYEEEERQRGNFPDRFSGHQFPNYSSELNVNALLLGDSALYLCASSRSPGRLPYEQYFGPGTRLTVT.

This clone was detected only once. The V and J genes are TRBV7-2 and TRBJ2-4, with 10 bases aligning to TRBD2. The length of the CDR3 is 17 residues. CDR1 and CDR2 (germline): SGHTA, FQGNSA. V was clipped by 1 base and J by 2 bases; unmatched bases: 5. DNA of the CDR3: TGTGCCAGCAGCTTAGAAGCGGGGGGGCGCTCCAAAAACATTCAGTACTTC. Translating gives CASSLEAGGRSKNIQYF.

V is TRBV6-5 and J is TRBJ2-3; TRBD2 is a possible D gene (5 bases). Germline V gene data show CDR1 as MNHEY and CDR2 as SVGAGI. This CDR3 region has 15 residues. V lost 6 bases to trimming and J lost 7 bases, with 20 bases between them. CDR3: CASSSAGTVVYTQYF. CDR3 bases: TGTGCCAGCAGCTCTGCGGGCACTGTCGTTTATACGCAGTATTTT.

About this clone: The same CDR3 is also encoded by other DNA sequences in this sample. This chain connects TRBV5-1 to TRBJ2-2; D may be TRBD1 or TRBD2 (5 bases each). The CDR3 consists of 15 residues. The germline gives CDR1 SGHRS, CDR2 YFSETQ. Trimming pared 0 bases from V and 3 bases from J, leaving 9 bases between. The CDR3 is CASSLGQGDTGELFF. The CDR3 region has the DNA TGCGCCAGCAGCTTGGGCCAGGGAGACACCGGGGAGCTGTTTTTT.

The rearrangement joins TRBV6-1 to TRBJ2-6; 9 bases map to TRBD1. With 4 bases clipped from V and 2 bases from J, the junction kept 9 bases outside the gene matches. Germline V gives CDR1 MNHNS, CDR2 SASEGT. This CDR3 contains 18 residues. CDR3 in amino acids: CASSAPGQGLPGANVLTF. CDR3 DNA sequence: TGTGCCAGCAGTGCACCGGGACAGGGCCTACCTGGGGCCAACGTCCTGACTTTC.

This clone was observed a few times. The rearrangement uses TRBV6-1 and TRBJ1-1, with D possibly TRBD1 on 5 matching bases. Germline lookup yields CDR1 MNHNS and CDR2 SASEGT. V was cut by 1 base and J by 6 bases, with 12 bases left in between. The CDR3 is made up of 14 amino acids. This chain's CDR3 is CASSEGDRVAEAFF. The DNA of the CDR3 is TGTGCCAGCAGTGAAGGTGACAGAGTGGCTGAAGCTTTCTTT.

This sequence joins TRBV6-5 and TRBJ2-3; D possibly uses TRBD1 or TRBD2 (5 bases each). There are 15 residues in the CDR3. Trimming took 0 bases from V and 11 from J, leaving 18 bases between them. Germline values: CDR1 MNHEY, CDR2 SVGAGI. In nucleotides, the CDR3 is TGTGCCAGCAGTTACTCGCCCAGCGCGAGTGGGGGGCAGTATTTT. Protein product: CASSYSPSASGGQYF.

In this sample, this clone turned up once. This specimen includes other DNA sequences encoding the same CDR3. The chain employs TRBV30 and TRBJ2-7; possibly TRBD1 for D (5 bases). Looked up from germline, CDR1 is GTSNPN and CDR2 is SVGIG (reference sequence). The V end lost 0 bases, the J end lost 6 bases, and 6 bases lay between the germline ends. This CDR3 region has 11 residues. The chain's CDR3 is CAWSVTGEQYF. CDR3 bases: TGTGCCTGGAGTGTTACAGGCGAGCAGTACTTC.

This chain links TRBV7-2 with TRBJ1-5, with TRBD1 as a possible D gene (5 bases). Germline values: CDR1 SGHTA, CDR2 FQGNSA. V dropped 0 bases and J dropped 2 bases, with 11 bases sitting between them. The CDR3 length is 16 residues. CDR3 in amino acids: CASSLAAGMGNQPQHF. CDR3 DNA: TGTGCCAGCAGCTTAGCGGCAGGGATGGGCAATCAGCCCCAGCATTTT.

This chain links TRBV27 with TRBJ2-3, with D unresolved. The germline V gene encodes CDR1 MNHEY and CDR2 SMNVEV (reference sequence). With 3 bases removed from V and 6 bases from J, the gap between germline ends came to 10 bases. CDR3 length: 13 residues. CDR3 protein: CASSFQFADTQYF. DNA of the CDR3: TGTGCCAGCAGTTTTCAGTTCGCGGATACGCAGTATTTT.

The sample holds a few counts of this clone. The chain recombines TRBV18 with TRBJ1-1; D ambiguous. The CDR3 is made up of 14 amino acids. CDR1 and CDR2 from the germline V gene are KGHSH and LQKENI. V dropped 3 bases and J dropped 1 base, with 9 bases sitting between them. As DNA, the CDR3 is TGTGCCAGCTCACCTCTTGTCGGGAACACTGAAGCTTTCTTT. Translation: CASSPLVGNTEAFF. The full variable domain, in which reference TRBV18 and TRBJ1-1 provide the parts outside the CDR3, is NAGVMQNPRHLVRRRGQEARLRCSPMKGHSHVYWYRQLPEEGLKFMVYLQKENIIDESGMPKERFSAEFPKEGPSILRIQQVVRGDSAAYFCASSPLVGNTEAFFGQGTRLTVV.

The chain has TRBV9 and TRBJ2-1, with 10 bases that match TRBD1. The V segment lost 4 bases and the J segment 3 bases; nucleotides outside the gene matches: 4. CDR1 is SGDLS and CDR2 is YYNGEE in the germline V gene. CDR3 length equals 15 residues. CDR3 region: CASSKGQGRYNEQFF. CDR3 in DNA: TGTGCCAGCAGCAAGGGACAGGGGCGCTACAATGAGCAGTTCTTC.

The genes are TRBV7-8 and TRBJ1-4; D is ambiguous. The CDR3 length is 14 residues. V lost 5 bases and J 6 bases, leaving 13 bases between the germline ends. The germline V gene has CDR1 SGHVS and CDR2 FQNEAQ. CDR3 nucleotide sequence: TGTGCCAGCAGCACCCGTGTTAGGGATGAAAAACTGTTTTTT. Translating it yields CASSTRVRDEKLFF.

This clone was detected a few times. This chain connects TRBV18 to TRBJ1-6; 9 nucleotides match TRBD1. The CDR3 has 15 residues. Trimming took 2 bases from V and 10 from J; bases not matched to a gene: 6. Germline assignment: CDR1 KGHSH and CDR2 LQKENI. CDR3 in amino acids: CASSPGWTGDSPLHF. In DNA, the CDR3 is TGTGCCAGCTCACCAGGCTGGACAGGGGACTCACCCCTCCACTTT.

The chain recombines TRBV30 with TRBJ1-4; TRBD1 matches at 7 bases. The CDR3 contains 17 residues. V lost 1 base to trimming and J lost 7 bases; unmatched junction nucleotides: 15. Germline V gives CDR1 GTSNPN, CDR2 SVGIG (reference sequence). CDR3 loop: CAWSDQGGLAEVEKLFF. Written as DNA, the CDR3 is TGTGCCTGGAGTGATCAGGGGGGGCTGGCCGAAGTTGAAAAACTGTTTTTT.

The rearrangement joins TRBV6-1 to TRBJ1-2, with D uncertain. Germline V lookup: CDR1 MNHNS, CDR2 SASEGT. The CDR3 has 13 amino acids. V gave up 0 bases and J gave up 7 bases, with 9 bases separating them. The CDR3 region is CASSEAGYSGYTF. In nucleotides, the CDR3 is TGTGCCAGCAGTGAAGCGGGGTATTCTGGCTACACCTTC.